These 28 T cell receptor beta chains were sequenced from one sample in a study of shared clonotypes between healthy human individuals. The data were produced by immunoSEQ multiplex PCR, yet TCRdb's version contains in-frame clones alone and is incomplete. The repertoire consists of about 660,000 clones, with over 65% occurring once and the leading ten covering over 1.5%. The material sequenced was memory CD4+ T cells sorted from blood. Subset of the sample: CD45RA-negative fraction. The receptors originated from a woman in her twenties or thirties in good health.

The chain uses TRBV25-1 and TRBJ2-1, with 14 bases aligning to TRBD2. The V segment lost 6 bases and the J segment 5 bases; nucleotides outside the gene matches: 6. Germline V gene lookup returns CDR1 MGHDK and CDR2 SYGVNS. This CDR3 region has 16 residues. CDR3 sequence reads: CASRPPGLAGDNEQFF. For the CDR3, the DNA is TGTGCCAGCAGACCCCCGGGACTAGCGGGAGACAATGAGCAGTTCTTC.

Regarding this clone: A read error may produce the germline difference seen at one junction end. V usage is TRBV4-1 and J usage is TRBJ1-1; a weak D match, TRBD1 (5 bases). The CDR3 has 11 amino acids. From germline, CDR1 is MGHRA and CDR2 YSYEKL. In nucleotides, the CDR3 is TGCGCCAGCAGCCAAGAGAGGGACCGGCACTTT. It codes for CASSQERDRHF.

The genes are TRBV5-4 and TRBJ2-3; D might be TRBD2 (5 bases). The ends were cut back, 1 base at V and 2 bases at J, with 11 bases in the middle. The CDR3 is 15 amino acids. The germline V gene encodes CDR1 SGHNT and CDR2 YYREEE (reference sequence). CDR3 sequence (DNA): TGTGCCAGCAGCTTGATGGCGGGCGACACAGATACGCAGTATTTT. It is translated as CASSLMAGDTDTQYF.

This clone has just a few counts. The rearrangement links TRBV27 to TRBJ1-4; D is perhaps TRBD1 (5 bases). The V and J ends lost 6 bases and 8 bases respectively, with 16 bases between them. CDR1 is MNHEY and CDR2 is SMNVEV in the germline V gene (reference sequence). The CDR3 runs to 14 residues. The DNA of the CDR3 is TGTGCCAGCAGACGTGGGGGTCGCGGGGAAAAACTGTTTTTT. Translated, it gives CASRRGGRGEKLFF.

The sample holds many counts of this clone. V usage is TRBV11-3 and J usage is TRBJ2-5; no clear D gene. The germline CDR1 and CDR2 sequences are SGHNT and YENEEA. The length of the CDR3 is 11 residues. V lost 5 bases, J lost 5 bases, and 6 bases lay in between. CDR3 amino acids: CASSPGETQYF. Written as DNA, the CDR3 is TGTGCCAGCAGCCCCGGGGAGACCCAGTACTTC. The whole variable domain, remainder taken from reference TRBV11-3 and TRBJ2-5, is EAGVVQSPRYKIIEKKQPVAFWCNPISGHNTLYWYLQNLGQGPELLIRYENEEAVDDSQLPKDRFSAERLKGVDSTLKIQPAELGDSAVYLCASSPGETQYFGPGTRLLVL.

This clone was seen only once. The V and J genes are TRBV4-1 and TRBJ2-4; 8 bases are shared with TRBD2. This CDR3 contains 18 residues. Unmatched junction bases numbered 13, after V lost 0 bases and J lost 6 bases. Germline V gene lookup returns CDR1 MGHRA and CDR2 YSYEKL. Here the CDR3 reads CASSQDPGGEVWRNIQYF. The CDR3 DNA reads TGCGCCAGCAGCCAAGATCCGGGGGGGGAGGTCTGGAGAAACATTCAGTACTTC.

V gene TRBV28 combines with J gene TRBJ2-7; TRBD2 matches 7 bases. From germline, CDR1 is MDHEN and CDR2 SYDVKM. Trimming cost V 5 bases and J 5 bases; bases outside gene matches: 12. This CDR3 is 15 amino acids long. The DNA of the CDR3 is TGTGCCAGCAGTGCCCCCGGGAGGACGGTAAACGAGCAGTACTTC. It encodes CASSAPGRTVNEQYF.

As concerns this clone: One junction end disagrees with the germline gene, perhaps due to a read error. The V call is TRBV28, the J call TRBJ1-4, with D maybe TRBD1 (5 bases). Germline V gene sequence: CDR1 MDHEN, CDR2 SYDVKM. There are 12 residues in the CDR3. In nucleotides, the CDR3 is TGTGCCAGCAGTTCCCCCACGGGACGCGGAGTTTTT. It encodes CASSSPTGRGVF.

The chain recombines TRBV25-1 with TRBJ2-5; tentative D call: TRBD2 (5 bases). Near its end, the DNA agrees better with TRBJ2-7, so the J call may be wrong. The CDR3 extends over 15 amino acids. CDR1 is MGHDK and CDR2 is SYGVNS in the germline V gene. The DNA for the CDR3 is TGTGCCAGCAGTGAAAAGGACTTCGCCTCCTACGAGCAGTACTTC. Translation: CASSEKDFASYEQYF.

This chain links TRBV6-5 with TRBJ2-7; tentatively, D is TRBD2 (5 bases). In germline, CDR1 is MNHEY, CDR2 SVGAGI. V lost 11 bases and J 7 bases, leaving 24 bases between the germline ends. The length of the CDR3 is 14 residues. CDR3 region: CAGYKEVAILEQYF. The DNA of the CDR3 is TGTGCCGGATACAAGGAGGTTGCAATCCTAGAGCAGTACTTC.

The rearrangement joins TRBV2 to TRBJ1-1; no clear D gene. The CDR3 is made up of 14 amino acids. The V gene's germline CDR1 is SNHLY and CDR2 FYNNEI. Trimming shortened V by 1 base and J by 5 bases, and 11 bases separated the two germline ends. CDR3 region: CASSEVVGWTEAFF. Here the CDR3 DNA reads TGTGCCAGCAGTGAAGTGGTGGGGTGGACTGAAGCTTTCTTT.

V usage is TRBV2 and J usage is TRBJ1-3, with 7 positions matching TRBD1. This CDR3 has 15 residues. V dropped 6 bases and J dropped 2; count of bases not matched to a gene: 7. Per the germline V gene, CDR1 is SNHLY and CDR2 is FYNNEI. The CDR3 sequence is CASSPFQGAGNTIYF. The CDR3 DNA is TGTGCCAGCAGCCCCTTCCAGGGGGCTGGAAACACCATATATTTT.

V and J are TRBV9 and TRBJ2-2; 7 positions match TRBD1. The germline V gene encodes CDR1 SGDLS and CDR2 YYNGEE. V dropped 3 bases and J dropped 0; count of bases not matched to a gene: 5. This CDR3 contains 16 residues. The CDR3 region is CASSGYRGTNTGELFF. The CDR3, as DNA: TGTGCCAGCAGCGGATACAGGGGAACGAACACCGGGGAGCTGTTTTTT. The variable domain in full, with the rest retrieved from reference TRBV9 and TRBJ2-2, is DSGVTQTPKHLITATGQRVTLRCSPRSGDLSVYWYQQSLDQGLQFLIQYYNGEERAKGNILERFSAQQFPDLHSELNLSSLELGDSALYFCASSGYRGTNTGELFFGEGSRLTVL.

Only a few counts were recorded for this clone. The CDR3 spells CASSLGNTETQYF. The CDR3 nucleotides are TGTGCCAGCAGCCTGGGAAACACAGAGACCCAGTACTTC. The chain has TRBV7-9 and TRBJ2-5; D is ambiguous. CDR3 length: 13 amino acids. V lost 5 bases, J lost 4 bases, and 11 bases lay in between. Germline CDR1 reads SEHNR; CDR2 reads FQNEAQ (reference sequence).

V and J are TRBV28 and TRBJ1-2, with unresolved D. The V and J ends lost 3 bases and 2 bases respectively, with 16 bases between them. Germline CDR1 reads MDHEN; CDR2 reads SYDVKM. The length of the CDR3 is 16 residues. The CDR3 loop reads CASSFTGPGRNYGYTF. The CDR3 DNA reads as TGTGCCAGCAGTTTTACCGGACCGGGAAGAAACTATGGCTACACCTTC.

The chain recombines TRBV27 with TRBJ1-4, with D perhaps TRBD1 (5 bases). Germline CDR1 is MNHEY and CDR2 is SMNVEV (reference sequence). V was clipped by 4 bases and J by 6 bases, with 15 bases between them. The CDR3 runs to 15 residues. CDR3 sequence: CASSSSGSDYEKLFF. The CDR3 DNA is TGTGCCAGCAGTTCCTCAGGGAGTGATTATGAAAAACTGTTTTTT. The whole variable domain, remainder taken from reference TRBV27 and TRBJ1-4, is EAQVTQNPRYLITVTGKKLTVTCSQNMNHEYMSWYRQDPGLGLRQIYYSMNVEVTDKGDVPEGYKVSRKEKRNFPLILESPSPNQTSLYFCASSSSGSDYEKLFFGSGTQLSVL.

The CDR3: CASRVGAAASSGNTIYF. Here the CDR3 DNA reads TGCGCCAGCAGGGTAGGGGCGGCCGCGAGCTCTGGAAACACCATATATTTT. The chain uses TRBV4-1 and TRBJ1-3; TRBD1 might be the D (5 bases). Trimming took off 6 bases at V and 0 bases at J, with 18 bases between the two ends. The CDR3 extends over 17 amino acids. Germline V CDR1 and CDR2: MGHRA, YSYEKL.

In this sample, this clone turned up a few times. In DNA form, the CDR3 reads TGCGCCAGCAGTGACGTCAGGACAGCGATAGGGATTCAGTACTTC. Translated, it gives CASSDVRTAIGIQYF. This sequence joins TRBV10-2 and TRBJ2-4; possibly TRBD1 for D (6 bases). Trimming removed 3 bases at V and 10 bases at J, with 19 bases between. The germline CDR1 and CDR2 sequences are WSHSY and SAAADI. This CDR3 region has 15 residues.

This rearrangement joins TRBV5-1 to TRBJ2-3; D unresolved. CDR3 length equals 11 residues. Per germline, CDR1 SGHRS and CDR2 YFSETQ. Trimming pared 7 bases from V and 2 bases from J, leaving 5 bases between. The CDR3 region is CASYNTDTQYF. The CDR3 DNA is TGCGCCAGCTATAACACAGATACGCAGTATTTT.

The chain recombines TRBV5-5 with TRBJ2-7; TRBD2 aligns across 8 bases. The CDR3 loop spans 16 amino acids. With V trimmed by 0 bases and J by 4 bases, 9 bases remained unmatched. Germline loops: CDR1 SGHKS, CDR2 YYEKEE (reference sequence). The CDR3 reads CASSLGPVLADYEQYF. The CDR3 nucleotides are TGTGCCAGCAGCTTGGGTCCAGTACTAGCGGATTACGAGCAGTACTTC.

As regards this clone: This may arise from a read error, as a much more abundant clone is one base away. Other DNA sequences within the sample encode an identical CDR3. The V gene is TRBV6-6, the J gene TRBJ1-2; 9 positions agree with TRBD1. CDR1 is MNHNY, CDR2 SVGAGI, per germline (reference sequence). Germline trimming cut 5 bases from V and 6 bases from J; bases unmatched to any gene: 10. CDR3 size: 15 residues. The CDR3 sequence is CASSPHRDRVDGYTF. The CDR3 bases are TGTGCCAGCAGTCCTCACCGGGACAGGGTTGATGGCTACACCTTC.

This clone was observed once. The J gene is TRBJ2-7, the V gene TRBV19, with 11 nucleotides matching TRBD2. CDR1 is LNHDA, CDR2 SQIVND, per germline (reference sequence). V was clipped by 4 bases and J by 2 bases; unmatched bases: 7. This CDR3 spans 16 amino acids. CDR3: CASSKGMGLAAYEQYF. The CDR3 nucleotides are TGTGCCAGTAGTAAGGGAATGGGACTAGCGGCCTACGAGCAGTACTTC.

The chain joins TRBV5-5 to TRBJ1-5; weak D call: TRBD1 (5 bases). The CDR3 spans 16 residues. Trimming stripped 0 bases from V and 1 base from J, with 11 bases between. Looked up from germline, CDR1 is SGHKS and CDR2 is YYEKEE (reference sequence). The CDR3 nucleotides read TGTGCCAGCAGCTTGGCGGGGGTCGGAAGCAATCAGCCCCAGCATTTT. This gives the protein CASSLAGVGSNQPQHF.

The V gene is TRBV10-3, the J gene TRBJ2-3; 12 bases are a match to TRBD2. In germline, CDR1 is ENHRY, CDR2 SYGVKD. J gave up 2 bases and V 10 bases, and 4 bases lay outside the gene matches. The CDR3 runs to 14 residues. The DNA of the CDR3 is TGTGCCACTAGACTAGCGGGAGACACAGATACGCAGTATTTT. Its translation is CATRLAGDTDTQYF.

The chain is built from TRBV7-9 and TRBJ1-2, with TRBD1 as a possible D gene (5 bases). This CDR3 spans 15 amino acids. Germline loops: CDR1 SEHNR, CDR2 FQNEAQ (reference sequence). Trimming removed 8 bases at V and 4 bases at J, with 20 bases between. CDR3 DNA sequence: TGTGCCAGCCGTTCCAGGGCGCTAACCTCCTATGGCTACACCTTC. Translated, it gives CASRSRALTSYGYTF.

The CDR3 reads CASAAQYTSYGYTF. CDR3 DNA: TGCGCCAGCGCCGCCCAGTACACTTCCTATGGCTACACCTTC. This rearrangement joins TRBV5-1 to TRBJ1-2, with unresolved D. The CDR3 contains 14 residues. The V end was cut by 7 bases, the J end by 4 bases, with 17 bases between. CDR1 is SGHRS and CDR2 is YFSETQ in the germline V gene.

The chain couples TRBV29-1 to TRBJ2-1, with 12 bases fitting TRBD2. The CDR3 is made up of 17 amino acids. CDR1 and CDR2 (germline): SQVTM, ANQGSEA. V shed 1 base, J shed 0 bases, and the junction held 4 bases outside the gene matches. CDR3 residues: CSVEGTSGVDSYNEQFF. CDR3 nucleotide sequence: TGCAGCGTTGAAGGGACTAGCGGGGTTGACTCCTACAATGAGCAGTTCTTC.

In its sample, this clone was seen a few times. The chain couples TRBV7-2 to TRBJ1-2, with D possibly matching TRBD1 (5 bases). This CDR3 region has 13 residues. The V end lost 3 bases, the J end lost 2 bases, and 7 bases lay between the germline ends. In germline, CDR1 is SGHTA, CDR2 FQGNSA. CDR3 sequence (DNA): TGTGCCAGCAGCTTGGGGGTAAACTATGGCTACACCTTC. Its translation is CASSLGVNYGYTF.